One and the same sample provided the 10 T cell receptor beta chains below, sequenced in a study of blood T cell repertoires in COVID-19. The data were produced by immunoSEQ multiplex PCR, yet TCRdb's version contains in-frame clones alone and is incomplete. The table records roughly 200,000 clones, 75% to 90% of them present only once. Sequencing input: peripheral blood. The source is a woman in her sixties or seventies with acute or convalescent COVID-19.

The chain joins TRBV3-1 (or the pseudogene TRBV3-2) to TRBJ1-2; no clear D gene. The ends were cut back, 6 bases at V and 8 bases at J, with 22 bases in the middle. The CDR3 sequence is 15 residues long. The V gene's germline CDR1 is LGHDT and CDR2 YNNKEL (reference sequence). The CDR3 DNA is TGTGCCAGCAGGCCAAGCGAACTATTGGCGGGGGGCTACACCTTC. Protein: CASRPSELLAGGYTF.

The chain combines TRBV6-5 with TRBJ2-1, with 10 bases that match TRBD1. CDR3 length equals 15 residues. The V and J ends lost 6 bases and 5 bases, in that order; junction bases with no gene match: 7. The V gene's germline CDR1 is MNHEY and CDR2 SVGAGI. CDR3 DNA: TGTGCCAGCAGACGCGGGACAGGGGCTAACAATGAGCAGTTCTTC. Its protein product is CASRRGTGANNEQFF.

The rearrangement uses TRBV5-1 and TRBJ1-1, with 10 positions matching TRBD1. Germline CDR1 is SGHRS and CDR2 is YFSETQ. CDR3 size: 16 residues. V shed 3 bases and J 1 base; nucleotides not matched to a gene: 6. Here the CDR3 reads CASSYGDRGRNTEAFF. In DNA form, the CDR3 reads TGCGCCAGCAGCTACGGGGACAGGGGCCGGAACACTGAAGCTTTCTTT.

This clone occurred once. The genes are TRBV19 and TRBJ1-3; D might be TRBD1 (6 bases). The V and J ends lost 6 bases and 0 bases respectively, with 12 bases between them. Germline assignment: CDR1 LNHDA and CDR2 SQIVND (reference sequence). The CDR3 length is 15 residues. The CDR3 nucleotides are TGTGCCAGTAGCCATAGGACAGTCTCTGGAAACACCATATATTTT. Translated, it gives CASSHRTVSGNTIYF.

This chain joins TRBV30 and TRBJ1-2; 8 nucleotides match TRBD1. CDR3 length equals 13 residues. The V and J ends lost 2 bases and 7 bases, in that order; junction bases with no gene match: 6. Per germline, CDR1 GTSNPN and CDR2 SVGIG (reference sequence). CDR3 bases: TGTGCCTGGAGTCGACAGGGGCCGGGTGGCTACACCTTC. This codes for CAWSRQGPGGYTF.

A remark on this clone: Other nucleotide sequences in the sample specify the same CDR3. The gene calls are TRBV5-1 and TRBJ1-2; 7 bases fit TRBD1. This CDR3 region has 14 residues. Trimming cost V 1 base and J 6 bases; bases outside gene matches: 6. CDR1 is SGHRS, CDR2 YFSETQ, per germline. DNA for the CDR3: TGCGCCAGCAGCTTGAGCGGTCAGGGGGATGGCTACACCTTC. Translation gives CASSLSGQGDGYTF.

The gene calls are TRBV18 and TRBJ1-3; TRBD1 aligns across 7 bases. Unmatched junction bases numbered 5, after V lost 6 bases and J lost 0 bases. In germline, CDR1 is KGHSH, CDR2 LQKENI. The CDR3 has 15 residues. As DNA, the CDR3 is TGTGCCAGCTCCCGGGACAGCATCTCTGGAAACACCATATATTTT. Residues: CASSRDSISGNTIYF.

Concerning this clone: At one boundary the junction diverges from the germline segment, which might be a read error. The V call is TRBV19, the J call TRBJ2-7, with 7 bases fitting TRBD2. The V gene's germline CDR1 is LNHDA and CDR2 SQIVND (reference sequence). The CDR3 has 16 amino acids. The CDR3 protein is CAITPGGSQVSYEQCF. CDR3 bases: TGTGCCATTACCCCCGGGGGGTCTCAAGTCTCCTACGAGCAGTGCTTC.

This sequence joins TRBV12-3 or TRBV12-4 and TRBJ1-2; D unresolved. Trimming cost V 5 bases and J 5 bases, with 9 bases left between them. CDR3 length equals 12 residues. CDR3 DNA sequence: TGTGCCAGCAGTCAGGTCCTGTATGGCTACACCTTC. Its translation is CASSQVLYGYTF.

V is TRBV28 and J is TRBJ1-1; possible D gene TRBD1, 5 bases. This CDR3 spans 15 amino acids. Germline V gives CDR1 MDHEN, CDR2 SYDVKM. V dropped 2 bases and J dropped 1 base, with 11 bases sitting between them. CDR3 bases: TGTGCCAGCAGTTTAACGCAGGGAGGGAACACTGAAGCTTTCTTT. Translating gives CASSLTQGGNTEAFF.